What follows are 24 T cell receptor beta chains derived from one specimen sequenced in a study of PD-1 blockade in classical Hodgkin lymphoma. No patient escaped relapse after autologous stem cell transplantation, and brentuximab vedotin exposure varied. The data were produced by immunoSEQ multiplex PCR, yet TCRdb's version contains in-frame clones alone and is incomplete. The sample holds roughly 41,000 clones, around 90% seen once. Specimen: peripheral blood mononuclear cells (PBMCs), collected before the second cycle of nivolumab. The receptors originated from a human donor with classical Hodgkin lymphoma.

The chain is built from TRBV6-6 and TRBJ2-6; D is undetermined. This CDR3 has 14 amino acids. Per the germline V gene, CDR1 is MNHNY and CDR2 is SVGAGI (reference sequence). The germline V and J ends were trimmed by 6 bases and 3 bases, with 9 bases remaining between them. The DNA of the CDR3 is TGTGCCAGCAGAGAACAATTTGGGGCCAACGTCCTGACTTTC. Residues: CASREQFGANVLTF.

The gene calls are TRBV30 and TRBJ2-7; 10 bases are a match to TRBD1. Per germline, CDR1 GTSNPN and CDR2 SVGIG (reference sequence). The CDR3 extends over 13 amino acids. Trimming took 5 bases from V and 7 from J; bases not matched to a gene: 8. The DNA for the CDR3 is TGTGCCTGGGGAGACAGGGGGCTAGGGGAGCAGTACTTC. This codes for CAWGDRGLGEQYF.

The chain couples TRBV9 to TRBJ2-1; D perhaps matches TRBD2 (5 bases). This CDR3 spans 15 amino acids. V lost 0 bases and J lost 6, with 13 bases in between. Germline V gene sequence: CDR1 SGDLS, CDR2 YYNGEE. The CDR3 sequence: CASSVGASIPNEQFF. CDR3 sequence (DNA): TGTGCCAGCAGCGTAGGGGCTAGCATCCCCAATGAGCAGTTCTTC. The variable domain in full, with the rest retrieved from reference TRBV9 and TRBJ2-1, is DSGVTQTPKHLITATGQRVTLRCSPRSGDLSVYWYQQSLDQGLQFLIQYYNGEERAKGNILERFSAQQFPDLHSELNLSSLELGDSALYFCASSVGASIPNEQFFGPGTRLTVL.

V and J are TRBV27 and TRBJ2-7, with D perhaps matching TRBD1 (5 bases). This CDR3 is 15 amino acids long. The ends were cut back, 6 bases at V and 4 bases at J, with 19 bases in the middle. Germline CDR1 MNHEY, CDR2 SMNVEV (reference sequence). This chain's CDR3 is CASRGWGSPGYEQYF. DNA of the CDR3: TGTGCCAGCAGGGGCTGGGGTTCCCCAGGGTACGAGCAGTACTTC.

The V call is TRBV5-1, the J call TRBJ2-7, with D possibly being TRBD1 or TRBD2 (5 bases each). The V and J ends lost 0 bases and 5 bases respectively, with 15 bases between them. Germline V gene lookup returns CDR1 SGHRS and CDR2 YFSETQ. The CDR3 runs 15 residues. CDR3 bases: TGCGCCAGCAGCTTGGGGGGTGGGACCCTCGACGAGCAGTACTTC. Protein sequence: CASSLGGGTLDEQYF.

The chain has TRBV27 and TRBJ1-5, with TRBD1 matching 11 bases. The CDR3 is made up of 20 amino acids. V lost 6 bases and J lost 5; bases outside the gene matches: 21. Looked up from germline, CDR1 is MNHEY and CDR2 is SMNVEV (reference sequence). The CDR3 loop reads CASSPGQGVLGPLDDQPQHF. CDR3 bases: TGTGCCAGCAGCCCGGGACAGGGGGTTTTAGGGCCCTTAGATGATCAGCCCCAGCATTTT.

This rearrangement joins TRBV27 to TRBJ2-7; tentative D call: TRBD2 (5 bases). Deletions cut 1 base from V and 2 bases from J, with 9 bases between. The germline V gene has CDR1 MNHEY and CDR2 SMNVEV (reference sequence). This CDR3 comprises 14 residues. For the CDR3, the DNA is TGTGCCAGCAGTTTATTTGGCGGGCCCTACGAGCAGTACTTC. This gives the protein CASSLFGGPYEQYF.

CDR3 sequence reads: CASSLSAGASWAFF. CDR3 nucleotide sequence: TGCGCCAGCAGCTTGTCGGCGGGGGCGAGTTGGGCTTTCTTT. The chain recombines TRBV5-1 with TRBJ1-1, with D maybe TRBD1 (6 bases). Per the germline V gene, CDR1 is SGHRS and CDR2 is YFSETQ. The CDR3 sequence is 14 residues long. Trimming pared 1 base from V and 11 bases from J, leaving 18 bases between.

The chain uses TRBV4-1 and TRBJ1-2, with D perhaps matching TRBD1 (5 bases). The ends were cut back, 1 base at V and 4 bases at J, with 13 bases in the middle. Germline V gene lookup returns CDR1 MGHRA and CDR2 YSYEKL. The length of the CDR3 is 15 residues. The CDR3 sequence: CASSQGQGGTYGYTF. In DNA, the CDR3 is TGCGCCAGCAGCCAAGGCCAGGGCGGGACCTATGGCTACACCTTC.

The chain employs TRBV5-1 and TRBJ2-2, with unresolved D. The length of the CDR3 is 17 residues. Germline V gene lookup returns CDR1 SGHRS and CDR2 YFSETQ. The V and J ends lost 0 bases and 7 bases respectively, with 19 bases between them. The CDR3 protein is CASSLAWGASESGELFF. CDR3 nucleotide sequence: TGCGCCAGCAGCTTGGCGTGGGGTGCATCGGAGAGCGGGGAGCTGTTTTTT.

Concerning this clone itself: Other DNA sequences within the sample encode an identical CDR3. J is TRBJ2-3 and V is TRBV5-1, with 15 bases lining up with TRBD2. From germline, CDR1 is SGHRS and CDR2 YFSETQ. This CDR3 is 19 amino acids long. V was clipped by 0 bases and J by 4 bases; unmatched bases: 9. In DNA form, the CDR3 reads TGCGCCAGCAGCTTGGAACTAGGACTAGCGGGAGGGCCCGCAGATACGCAGTATTTT. Amino acids: CASSLELGLAGGPADTQYF.

A single count supports this clone. V gene TRBV6-1 combines with J gene TRBJ2-5, with TRBD1 matching over 7 bases. This CDR3 contains 15 residues. With 3 bases clipped from V and 5 bases from J, the junction kept 9 bases outside the gene matches. Germline V lookup: CDR1 MNHNS, CDR2 SASEGT. CDR3: CASSEGEGGGETQYF. The CDR3 bases are TGTGCCAGCAGTGAGGGGGAAGGGGGCGGGGAGACCCAGTACTTC.

The rearrangement uses TRBV5-4 and TRBJ2-7, with 11 bases lining up with TRBD2. The CDR3 covers 17 residues. The V and J ends lost 4 bases and 0 bases, in that order; junction bases with no gene match: 9. The germline V gene has CDR1 SGHNT and CDR2 YYREEE (reference sequence). The CDR3 sequence: CASSPGGTSGHSYEQYF. The CDR3 nucleotides read TGTGCCAGCAGCCCGGGTGGGACTAGCGGCCACTCCTACGAGCAGTACTTC.

The gene calls are TRBV6-5 and TRBJ2-5; 8 bases fit TRBD2. The end of the DNA aligns better with TRBJ2-7, so the J call may be wrong. Germline loops: CDR1 MNHEY, CDR2 SVGAGI. The CDR3 has 14 residues. This CDR3 is CASRPPGLAYEQYF. DNA of the CDR3: TGTGCCAGCAGACCACCGGGACTAGCCTACGAGCAGTACTTC.

This clone was observed a handful of times. V and J are TRBV19 and TRBJ2-7; D is perhaps TRBD1 (6 bases). The CDR3 covers 19 residues. V lost 5 bases, J lost 4 bases, and 30 bases lay in between. In germline, CDR1 is LNHDA, CDR2 SQIVND (reference sequence). In DNA, the CDR3 is TGTGCCAGTAGTCCTCGCCAACTAGTAGGGGGTGCCCGTAGATACGAGCAGTACTTC. It is translated as CASSPRQLVGGARRYEQYF.

This clone was detected only a few times. The V and J genes are TRBV14 and TRBJ2-7, with a possible D match to TRBD2 (6 bases). This CDR3 contains 14 residues. Germline CDR1 SGHDN, CDR2 FVKESK. Trimming pared 6 bases from V and 2 bases from J, leaving 14 bases between. For the CDR3, the DNA is TGTGCCAGCAGTCAGTATAGCGGCCCCTACGAGCAGTACTTC. As protein: CASSQYSGPYEQYF.

V and J are TRBV15 and TRBJ2-5; 12 positions agree with TRBD2. J gave up 1 base and V 5 bases, and 8 bases lay outside the gene matches. The CDR3 contains 17 residues. From germline, CDR1 is LNHNV and CDR2 YYDKDF (reference sequence). The CDR3 DNA follows: TGTGCCACCAGCCGACGGACTAGCGGGATAGGCCAAGAGACCCAGTACTTC. It codes for CATSRRTSGIGQETQYF.

The V and J genes are TRBV18 and TRBJ2-7; D might be TRBD1 (5 bases). V was shortened by 5 bases and J by 0 bases, with 14 bases between the two germline ends. Germline V CDR1 and CDR2: KGHSH, LQKENI. The CDR3 extends over 15 amino acids. The CDR3 nucleotides are TGTGCCAGCTCAATGGACATTTCCTCCTCCTACGAGCAGTACTTC. Translated, it gives CASSMDISSSYEQYF.

This rearrangement joins TRBV6-5 to TRBJ2-1, with 10 bases identical to TRBD2. J lost 6 bases, V lost 5 bases, and 1 base had no gene match. Per germline, CDR1 MNHEY and CDR2 SVGAGI. This CDR3 is built from 13 residues. The CDR3 loop is CASSLAGVNEQFF. The CDR3 DNA is TGTGCCAGCAGTCTAGCGGGGGTCAATGAGCAGTTCTTC.

The chain recombines TRBV21-1 with TRBJ2-1; the table calls TRBD1, which could not be checked here. TRBV21-1 represents a pseudogene. The CDR3 extends over 16 amino acids. The CDR3 region is CASSKSGQGARNEQFF. The DNA of the CDR3 is TGTGCCAGCAGCAAATCAGGACAGGGGGCGCGGAATGAGCAGTTCTTC.

V usage is TRBV6-5 and J usage is TRBJ1-5; D may be TRBD1 (6 bases). Trimming took off 7 bases at V and 5 bases at J, with 15 bases between the two ends. Germline V lookup: CDR1 MNHEY, CDR2 SVGAGI. The CDR3 contains 14 residues. CDR3: CASMQGEGDQPQHF. In DNA, the CDR3 is TGTGCCAGCATGCAGGGAGAGGGGGATCAGCCCCAGCATTTT.

The V and J genes are TRBV6-1 and TRBJ2-7, with D possibly TRBD1 on 5 matching bases. Germline loops: CDR1 MNHNS, CDR2 SASEGT. V dropped 4 bases and J dropped 5 bases, with 12 bases sitting between them. This CDR3 comprises 13 residues. The CDR3 is CASSGTTTDEQYF. The CDR3 nucleotides read TGTGCCAGCAGTGGGACAACGACGGACGAGCAGTACTTC.

The genes are TRBV11-2 and TRBJ2-3; D remains unclear. Trimming pared 0 bases from V and 6 bases from J, leaving 4 bases between. The germline gives CDR1 SGHAT, CDR2 FQNNGV. The CDR3 extends over 12 amino acids. The CDR3 protein is CASSLDGDTQYF. CDR3 sequence (DNA): TGTGCCAGCAGCTTAGATGGGGATACGCAGTATTTT.

The chain joins TRBV6-6 to TRBJ1-3; D unresolved. Germline V gene lookup returns CDR1 MNHNY and CDR2 SVGAGI (reference sequence). V lost 3 bases and J 0 bases, leaving 9 bases between the germline ends. The CDR3 runs 15 residues. The CDR3 reads CASSYQETSGNTIYF. CDR3 sequence (DNA): TGTGCCAGCAGTTATCAGGAAACCTCTGGAAACACCATATATTTT.